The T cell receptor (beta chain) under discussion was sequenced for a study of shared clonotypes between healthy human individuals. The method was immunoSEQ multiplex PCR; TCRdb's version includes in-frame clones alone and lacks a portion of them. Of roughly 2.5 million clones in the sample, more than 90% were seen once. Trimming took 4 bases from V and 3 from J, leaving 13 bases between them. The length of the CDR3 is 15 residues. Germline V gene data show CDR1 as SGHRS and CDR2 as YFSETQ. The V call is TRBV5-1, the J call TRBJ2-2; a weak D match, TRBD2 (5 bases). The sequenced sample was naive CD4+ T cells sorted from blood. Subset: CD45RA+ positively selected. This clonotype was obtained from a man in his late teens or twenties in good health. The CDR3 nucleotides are TGCGCCAGCAGCGAGGGAGTATGGGACACCGGGGAGCTGTTTTTT. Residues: CASSEGVWDTGELFF.